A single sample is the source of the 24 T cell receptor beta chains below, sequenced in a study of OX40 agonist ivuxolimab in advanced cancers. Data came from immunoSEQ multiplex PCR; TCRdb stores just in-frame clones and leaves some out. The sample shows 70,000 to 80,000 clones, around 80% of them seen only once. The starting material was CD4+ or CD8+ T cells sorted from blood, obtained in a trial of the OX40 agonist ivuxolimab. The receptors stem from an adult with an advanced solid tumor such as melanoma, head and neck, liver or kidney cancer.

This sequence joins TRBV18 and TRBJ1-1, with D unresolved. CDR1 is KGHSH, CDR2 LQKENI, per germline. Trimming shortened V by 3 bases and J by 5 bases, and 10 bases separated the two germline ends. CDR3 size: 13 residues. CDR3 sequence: CASSPDGRTEAFF. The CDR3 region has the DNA TGTGCCAGCTCACCCGACGGGAGGACTGAAGCTTTCTTT. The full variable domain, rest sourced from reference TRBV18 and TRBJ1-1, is NAGVMQNPRHLVRRRGQEARLRCSPMKGHSHVYWYRQLPEEGLKFMVYLQKENIIDESGMPKERFSAEFPKEGPSILRIQQVVRGDSAAYFCASSPDGRTEAFFGQGTRLTVV.

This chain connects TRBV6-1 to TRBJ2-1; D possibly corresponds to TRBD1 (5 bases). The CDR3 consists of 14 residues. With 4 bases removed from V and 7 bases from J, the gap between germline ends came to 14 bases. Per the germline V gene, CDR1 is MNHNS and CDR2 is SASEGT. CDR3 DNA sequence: TGTGCCAGCAGTGCGGACATTGAAATGAATGAGCAGTTCTTC. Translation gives CASSADIEMNEQFF.

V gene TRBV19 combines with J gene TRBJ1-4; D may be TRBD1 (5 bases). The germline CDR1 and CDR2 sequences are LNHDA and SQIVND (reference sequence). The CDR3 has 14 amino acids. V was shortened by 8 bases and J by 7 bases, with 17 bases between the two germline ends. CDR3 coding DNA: TGTGCCAGTGAGGGACCATCGGGACCTGAAAAACTGTTTTTT. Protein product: CASEGPSGPEKLFF.

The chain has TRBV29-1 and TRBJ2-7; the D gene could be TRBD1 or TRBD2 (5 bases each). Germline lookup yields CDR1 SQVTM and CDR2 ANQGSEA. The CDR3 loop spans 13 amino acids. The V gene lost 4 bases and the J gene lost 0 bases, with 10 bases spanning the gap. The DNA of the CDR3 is TGCAGCGTTGTTGAGGGGAACTCCTACGAGCAGTACTTC. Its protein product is CSVVEGNSYEQYF.

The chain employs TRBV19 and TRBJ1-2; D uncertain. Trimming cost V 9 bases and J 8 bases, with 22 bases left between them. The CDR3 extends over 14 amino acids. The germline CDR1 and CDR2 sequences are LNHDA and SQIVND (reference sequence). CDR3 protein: CASHTVDRSKGYTF. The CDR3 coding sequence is TGTGCCAGCCATACTGTAGACCGTTCGAAAGGCTACACCTTC.

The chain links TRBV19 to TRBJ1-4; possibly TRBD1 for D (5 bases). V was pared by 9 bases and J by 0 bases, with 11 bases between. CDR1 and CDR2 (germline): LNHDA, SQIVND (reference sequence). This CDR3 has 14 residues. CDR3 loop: CASHKTATNEKLFF. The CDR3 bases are TGTGCCAGCCACAAGACAGCAACTAATGAAAAACTGTTTTTT. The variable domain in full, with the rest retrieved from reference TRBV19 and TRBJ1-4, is DGGITQSPKYLFRKEGQNVTLSCEQNLNHDAMYWYRQDPGQGLRLIYYSQIVNDFQKGDIAEGYSVSREKKESFPLTVTSAQKNPTAFYLCASHKTATNEKLFFGSGTQLSVL.

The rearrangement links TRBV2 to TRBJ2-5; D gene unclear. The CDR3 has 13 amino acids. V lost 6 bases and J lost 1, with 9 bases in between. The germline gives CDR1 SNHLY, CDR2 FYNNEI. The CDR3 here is CASSQSSQETQYF. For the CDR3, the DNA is TGTGCCAGCAGCCAATCTAGCCAAGAGACCCAGTACTTC.

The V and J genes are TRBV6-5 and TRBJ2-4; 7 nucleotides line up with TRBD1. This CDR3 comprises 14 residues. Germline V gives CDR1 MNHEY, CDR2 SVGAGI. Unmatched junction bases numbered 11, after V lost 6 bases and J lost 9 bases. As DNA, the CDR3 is TGTGCCAGCAGAGTTACAGGGGTCATTGGCATTCAGTACTTC. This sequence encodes CASRVTGVIGIQYF.

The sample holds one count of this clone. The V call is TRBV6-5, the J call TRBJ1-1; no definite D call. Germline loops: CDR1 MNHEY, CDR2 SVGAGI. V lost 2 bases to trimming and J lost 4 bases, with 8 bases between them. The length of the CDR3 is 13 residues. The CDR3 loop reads CASSYNARTEAFF. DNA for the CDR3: TGTGCCAGCAGTTACAACGCGCGCACTGAAGCTTTCTTT.

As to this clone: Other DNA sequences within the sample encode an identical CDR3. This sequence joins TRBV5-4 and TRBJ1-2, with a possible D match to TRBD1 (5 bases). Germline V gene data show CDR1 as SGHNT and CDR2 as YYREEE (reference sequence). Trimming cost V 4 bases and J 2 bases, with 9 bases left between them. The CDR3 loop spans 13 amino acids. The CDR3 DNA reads TGTGCCAGCAGCCCGGACAAAAACTATGGCTACACCTTC. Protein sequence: CASSPDKNYGYTF.

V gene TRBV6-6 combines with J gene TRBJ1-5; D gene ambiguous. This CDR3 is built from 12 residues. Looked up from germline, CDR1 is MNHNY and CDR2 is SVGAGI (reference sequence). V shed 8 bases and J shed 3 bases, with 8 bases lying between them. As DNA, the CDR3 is TGTGCCAGCGAGGACTCCAATCAGCCCCAGCATTTT. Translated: CASEDSNQPQHF.

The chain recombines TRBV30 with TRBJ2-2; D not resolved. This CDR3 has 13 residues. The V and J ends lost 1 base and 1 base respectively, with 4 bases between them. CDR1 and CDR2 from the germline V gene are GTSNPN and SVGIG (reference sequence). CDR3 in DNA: TGTGCCTGGAGTGAGCAGAACACCGGGGAGCTGTTTTTT. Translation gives CAWSEQNTGELFF.

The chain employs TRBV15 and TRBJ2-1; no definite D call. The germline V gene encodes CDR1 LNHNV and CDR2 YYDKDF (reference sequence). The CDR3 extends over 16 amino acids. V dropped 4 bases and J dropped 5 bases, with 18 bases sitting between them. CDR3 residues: CATSKSYLQDDNEQFF. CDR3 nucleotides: TGTGCCACCAGCAAGAGTTATTTGCAGGACGACAATGAGCAGTTCTTC.

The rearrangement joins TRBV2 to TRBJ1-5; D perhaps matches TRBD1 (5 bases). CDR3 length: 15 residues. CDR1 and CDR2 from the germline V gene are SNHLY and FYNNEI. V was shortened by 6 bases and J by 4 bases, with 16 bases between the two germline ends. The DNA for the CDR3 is TGTGCCAGCAGGGCCGGGACGATTCGGAATCAGCCCCAGCATTTT. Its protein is CASRAGTIRNQPQHF.

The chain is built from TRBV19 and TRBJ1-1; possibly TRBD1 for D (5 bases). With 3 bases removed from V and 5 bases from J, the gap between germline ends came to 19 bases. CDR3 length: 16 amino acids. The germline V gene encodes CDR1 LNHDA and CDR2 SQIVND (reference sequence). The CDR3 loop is CASSMGHEGLGTEAFF. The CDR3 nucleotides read TGTGCCAGTAGTATGGGGCACGAGGGCTTGGGAACTGAAGCTTTCTTT.

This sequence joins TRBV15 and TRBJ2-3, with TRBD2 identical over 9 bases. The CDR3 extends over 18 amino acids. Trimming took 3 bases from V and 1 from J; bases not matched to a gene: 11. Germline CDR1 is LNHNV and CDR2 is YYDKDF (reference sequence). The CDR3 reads CATSRALAGASGTDTQYF. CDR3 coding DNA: TGTGCCACCAGCAGGGCATTAGCGGGGGCCTCCGGCACAGATACGCAGTATTTT.

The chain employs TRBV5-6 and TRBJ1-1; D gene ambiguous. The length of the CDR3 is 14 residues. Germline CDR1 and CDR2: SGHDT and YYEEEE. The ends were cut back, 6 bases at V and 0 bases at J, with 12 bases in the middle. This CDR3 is CASTSTEMNTEAFF. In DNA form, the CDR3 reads TGTGCCAGCACCTCGACTGAGATGAACACTGAAGCTTTCTTT.

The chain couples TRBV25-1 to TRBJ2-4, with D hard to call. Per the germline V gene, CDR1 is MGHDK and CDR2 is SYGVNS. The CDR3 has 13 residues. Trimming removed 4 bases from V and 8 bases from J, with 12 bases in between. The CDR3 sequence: CASSGLRWDIQYF. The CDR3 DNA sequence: TGTGCCAGCAGTGGGCTCCGATGGGACATTCAGTACTTC.

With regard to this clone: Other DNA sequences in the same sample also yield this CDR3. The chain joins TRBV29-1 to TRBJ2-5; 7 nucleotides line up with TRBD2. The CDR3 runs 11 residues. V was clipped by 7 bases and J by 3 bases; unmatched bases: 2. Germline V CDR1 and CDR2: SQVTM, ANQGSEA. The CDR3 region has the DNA TGCAGCGCGGGAGGAGAAGAGACCCAGTACTTC. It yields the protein CSAGGEETQYF.

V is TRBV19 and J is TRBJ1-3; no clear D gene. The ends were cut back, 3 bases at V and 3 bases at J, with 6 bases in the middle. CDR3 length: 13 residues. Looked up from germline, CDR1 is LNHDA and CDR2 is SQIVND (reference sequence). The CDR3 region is CASSIPDGNTIYF. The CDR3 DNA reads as TGTGCCAGTAGTATTCCCGATGGAAACACCATATATTTT.

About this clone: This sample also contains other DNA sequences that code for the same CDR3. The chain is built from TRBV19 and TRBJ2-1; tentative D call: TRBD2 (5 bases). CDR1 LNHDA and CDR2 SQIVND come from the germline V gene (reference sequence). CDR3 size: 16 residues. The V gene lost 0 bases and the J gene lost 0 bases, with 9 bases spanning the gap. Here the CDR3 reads CASSIDRSGSYNEQFF. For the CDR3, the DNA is TGTGCCAGTAGTATAGATCGCAGCGGCTCCTACAATGAGCAGTTCTTC.

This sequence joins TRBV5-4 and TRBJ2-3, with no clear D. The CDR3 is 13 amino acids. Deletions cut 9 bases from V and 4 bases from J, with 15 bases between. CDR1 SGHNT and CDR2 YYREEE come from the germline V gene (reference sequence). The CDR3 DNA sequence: TGTGCCACCCGGGCCCAAGGCGCAGATACGCAGTATTTT. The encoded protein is CATRAQGADTQYF.

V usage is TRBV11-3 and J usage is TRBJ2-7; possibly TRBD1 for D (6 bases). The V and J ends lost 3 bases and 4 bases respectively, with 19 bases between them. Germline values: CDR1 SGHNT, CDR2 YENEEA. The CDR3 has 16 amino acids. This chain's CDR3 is CASSFDPSDSLYEQYF. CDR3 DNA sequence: TGTGCCAGCAGCTTCGACCCCTCGGACAGTTTATACGAGCAGTACTTC.

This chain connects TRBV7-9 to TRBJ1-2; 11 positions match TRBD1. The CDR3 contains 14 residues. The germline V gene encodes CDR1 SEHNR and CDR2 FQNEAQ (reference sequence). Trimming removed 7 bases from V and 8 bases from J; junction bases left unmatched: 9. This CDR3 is CASNPGTGGIGYTF. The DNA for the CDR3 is TGTGCCAGCAACCCCGGGACAGGGGGAATAGGCTACACCTTC.